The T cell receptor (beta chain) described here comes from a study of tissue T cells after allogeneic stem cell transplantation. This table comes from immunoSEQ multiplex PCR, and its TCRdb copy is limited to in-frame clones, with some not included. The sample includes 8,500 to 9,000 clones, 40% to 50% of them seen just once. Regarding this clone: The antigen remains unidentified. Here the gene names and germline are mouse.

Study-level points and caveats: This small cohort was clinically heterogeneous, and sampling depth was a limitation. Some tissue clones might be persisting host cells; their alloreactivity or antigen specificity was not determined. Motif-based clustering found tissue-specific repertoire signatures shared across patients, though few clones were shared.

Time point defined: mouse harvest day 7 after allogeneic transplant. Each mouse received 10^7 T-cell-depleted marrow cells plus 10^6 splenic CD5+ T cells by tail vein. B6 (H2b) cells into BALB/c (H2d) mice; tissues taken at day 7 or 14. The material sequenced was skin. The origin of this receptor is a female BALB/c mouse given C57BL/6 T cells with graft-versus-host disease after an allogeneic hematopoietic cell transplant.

The sequenced part of the CDR3 DNA is TGTGCCTGGAGTTTGGGGTCCTATGCTGAGCAGTTC. Its translation is CAWSLGSYAEQF. The whole CDR3 protein is CAWSLGSYAEQFF. This chain uses TRBV31 with TRBJ2-1; D may be TRBD2 (5 bases). The observed sequence ends 1 residue before the CDR3 terminus, with the missing tail filled in from the germline J gene. Per the germline V gene, CDR1 is GKSSPN and CDR2 is SITVG. The CDR3 sequence is 13 residues long. The V end was cut by 2 bases, the J end by 3 bases, with 8 bases between.